This entry describes one T cell receptor (beta chain). This record belongs to a study of blood T cell repertoires in COVID-19. Study at large: COVID-19 samples, acute and convalescent, were from the United States, Italy and Spain.

As handled by the study authors: Amplification from reference gene primers served as the basis for estimated nucleated cell counts. The method was immunoSEQ multiplex PCR; TCRdb's version includes in-frame clones alone and lacks a portion of them. V and J calls plus clone size are reproduced from that table; the DNA served to infer D and trimming. The table shows about 140,000 clones, with over 70% occurring only once. The length of the CDR3 is 15 residues. The V gene lost 2 bases and the J gene lost 0 bases, with 11 bases spanning the gap. The V gene's germline CDR1 is MDHEN and CDR2 SYDVKM. The chain combines TRBV28 with TRBJ2-7, with D uncertain. This TCR was recovered from a woman aged 55-75 years with acute or convalescent COVID-19. Input material: peripheral blood. The CDR3 region has the DNA TGTGCCAGCAGTTTAATATTTGGCAGCTCCTACGAGCAGTACTTC. Translated: CASSLIFGSSYEQYF. The whole variable domain, filled in from reference TRBV28 and TRBJ2-7, reads DVKVTQSSRYLVKRTGEKVFLECVQDMDHENMFWYRQDPGLGLRLIYFSYDVKMKEKGDIPEGYSVSREKKERFSLILESASTNQTSMYLCASSLIFGSSYEQYFGPGTRLTVT.